A single sample is the source of the 14 T cell receptor beta chains below, sequenced in a study of blood T cell repertoires in COVID-19. The protocol was immunoSEQ multiplex PCR, while the TCRdb copy is restricted to in-frame clones and leaves out a portion. Among 15,000 to 20,000 clones listed, 80% to 90% were seen once. Sequencing was performed on peripheral blood. The receptors were sampled from a human donor with active COVID-19. The donor label of this sample is uncertain.

This clone was recorded only once. The V and J genes are TRBV6-2 or TRBV6-3 and TRBJ2-3, with 12 bases identical to TRBD2. Trimming removed 6 bases from V and 11 bases from J; junction bases left unmatched: 15. Germline lookup yields CDR1 MNHEY and CDR2 SVGEGT. There are 16 residues in the CDR3. CDR3 DNA sequence: TGTGCCAGCAGCCGAGGACTAGCGGGGTCCCTCGTGAGGCAGTATTTT. Translating it yields CASSRGLAGSLVRQYF.

The gene calls are TRBV5-8 and TRBJ2-1; the D gene is possibly TRBD1 (5 bases). This CDR3 spans 13 amino acids. Trimming took off 6 bases at V and 7 bases at J, with 14 bases between the two ends. The V gene's germline CDR1 is SGHTS and CDR2 YDEGEE. DNA of the CDR3: TGTGCCAGCACCCGCGGCCAGGGTAATGAGCAGTTCTTC. As protein: CASTRGQGNEQFF.

The CDR3 nucleotides read TGTGCCAGCAGTCCGGGACTAGCTCGGTCAGATACGCAGTATTTT. As protein: CASSPGLARSDTQYF. The gene calls are TRBV6-5 and TRBJ2-3, with 9 bases identical to TRBD2. Trimming at V came to 5 bases and at J to 4 bases, leaving 7 bases not matched to a gene. The CDR3 totals 15 residues. Germline V gene lookup returns CDR1 MNHEY and CDR2 SVGAGI.

V is TRBV7-9 and J is TRBJ2-5; 7 bases align to TRBD2. The length of the CDR3 is 15 residues. Trimming removed 4 bases from V and 2 bases from J; junction bases left unmatched: 7. CDR1 SEHNR and CDR2 FQNEAQ come from the germline V gene (reference sequence). The CDR3 loop reads CASSSIEAGQETQYF. In DNA, the CDR3 is TGTGCCAGCAGCTCCATTGAAGCGGGACAAGAGACCCAGTACTTC.

The chain employs TRBV3-1 (or the pseudogene TRBV3-2) and TRBJ2-7; maybe TRBD1 (5 bases). This CDR3 has 16 residues. The V end was cut by 2 bases, the J end by 4 bases, with 18 bases between. Germline V CDR1 and CDR2: LGHDT, YNNKEL (reference sequence). The CDR3 reads CASSQLLGALSYEQYF. CDR3 nucleotide sequence: TGTGCCAGCAGCCAACTTCTAGGGGCCCTTAGTTACGAGCAGTACTTC.

J is TRBJ2-7 and V is TRBV15; D is possibly TRBD1 (5 bases). The CDR3 is 12 residues long. V was shortened by 3 bases and J by 7 bases, with 10 bases between the two germline ends. The germline CDR1 and CDR2 sequences are LNHNV and YYDKDF (reference sequence). The CDR3 sequence: CATSRKGEEQYF. As DNA, the CDR3 is TGTGCCACCAGCAGGAAAGGGGAAGAGCAGTACTTC.

V is TRBV5-4 and J is TRBJ2-5, with 11 bases matching TRBD1. CDR3 length: 16 amino acids. The J segment lost 1 base and the V segment lost 3 bases, leaving 5 bases of the junction unmatched. Per germline, CDR1 SGHNT and CDR2 YYREEE (reference sequence). In DNA form, the CDR3 reads TGTGCCAGCAGCTCTGGACAGGGGGCGGTCCAAGAGACCCAGTACTTC. Its protein product is CASSSGQGAVQETQYF.

V gene TRBV9 combines with J gene TRBJ2-7; D might be TRBD1 (7 bases). Germline V CDR1 and CDR2: SGDLS, YYNGEE. This CDR3 is built from 15 residues. V was shortened by 2 bases and J by 2 bases, with 14 bases between the two germline ends. CDR3 nucleotides: TGTGCCAGCAGCGTCCGGGACAGCGGGCCCTACGAGCAGTACTTC. Protein product: CASSVRDSGPYEQYF.

The chain recombines TRBV2 with TRBJ1-1; D call uncertain. The CDR3 is 11 amino acids. V shed 5 bases and J shed 2 bases, with 3 bases lying between them. Germline assignment: CDR1 SNHLY and CDR2 FYNNEI. The CDR3 spells CASSSNTEAFF. As DNA, the CDR3 is TGTGCCAGCAGTTCAAACACTGAAGCTTTCTTT.

The chain combines TRBV29-1 with TRBJ1-2; D is unclear. V shed 5 bases and J shed 3 bases, with 10 bases lying between them. The CDR3 has 12 residues. Germline CDR1 and CDR2: SQVTM and ANQGSEA. DNA of the CDR3: TGCAGCGTTAAAGGGCTCGACTATGGCTACACCTTC. It translates to CSVKGLDYGYTF. The full variable domain, its missing parts supplied by reference TRBV29-1 and TRBJ1-2, is SAVISQKPSRDICQRGTSLTIQCQVDSQVTMMFWYRQQPGQSLTLIATANQGSEATYESGFVIDKFPISRPNLTFSTLTVSNMSPEDSSIYLCSVKGLDYGYTFGSGTRLTVV.

This clone is a singleton in its sample. V and J are TRBV4-1 and TRBJ2-1, with a possible D match to TRBD2 (5 bases). CDR3 size: 16 residues. The V and J ends lost 0 bases and 9 bases respectively, with 18 bases between them. The germline CDR1 and CDR2 sequences are MGHRA and YSYEKL. This CDR3 reads CASSQDLGALDGEQFF. The DNA of the CDR3 is TGCGCCAGCAGCCAAGATTTGGGAGCTCTCGACGGTGAGCAGTTCTTC.

V usage is TRBV28 and J usage is TRBJ1-3; the match to TRBD1 covers 8 bases. J lost 5 bases, V lost 5 bases, and 14 bases had no gene match. CDR1 is MDHEN, CDR2 SYDVKM, per germline. The CDR3 is 17 amino acids. This chain's CDR3 is CASSLGDRLKSRNTIYF. For the CDR3, the DNA is TGTGCCAGCAGTCTAGGGGACAGGTTAAAGTCTAGAAACACCATATATTTT.

This clone was observed once. The CDR3 region is CASKTSSGGSYEQYF. In nucleotides, the CDR3 is TGTGCCAGCAAAACGAGCTCAGGGGGCTCCTACGAGCAGTACTTC. The rearrangement joins TRBV7-2 to TRBJ2-7, with 7 bases fitting TRBD1. This CDR3 has 15 amino acids. V shed 7 bases, J shed 0 bases, and the junction held 9 bases outside the gene matches. Germline CDR1 and CDR2: SGHTA and FQGNSA.

The V and J genes are TRBV10-3 and TRBJ1-2; D not certain. The V gene's germline CDR1 is ENHRY and CDR2 SYGVKD. Between the trimmed V and J ends, which lost 1 base and 8 bases, there was a span of 8 bases. The CDR3 is 12 residues long. The CDR3 DNA reads as TGTGCCATCAGTGAGTTGAGTGAGGGCTACACCTTC. It translates to CAISELSEGYTF.